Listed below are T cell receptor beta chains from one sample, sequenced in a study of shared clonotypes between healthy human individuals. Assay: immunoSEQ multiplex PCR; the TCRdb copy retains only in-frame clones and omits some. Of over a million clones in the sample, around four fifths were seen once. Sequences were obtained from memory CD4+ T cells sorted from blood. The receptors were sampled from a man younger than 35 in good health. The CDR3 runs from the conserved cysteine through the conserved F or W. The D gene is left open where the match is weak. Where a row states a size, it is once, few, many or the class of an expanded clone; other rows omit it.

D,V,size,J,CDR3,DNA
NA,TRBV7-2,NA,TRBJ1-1,CASSLAAGVATEAFF,TGTGCCAGCAGCTTAGCGGCAGGGGTTGCCACTGAAGCTTTCTTT
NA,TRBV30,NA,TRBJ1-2,CAWSVLSRSGYTF,TGTGCCTGGAGTGTACTCTCAAGGTCCGGCTACACCTTC
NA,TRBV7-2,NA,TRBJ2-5,CASSPSFGEETQYF,TGTGCCAGCAGCCCTAGTTTCGGAGAAGAGACCCAGTACTTC
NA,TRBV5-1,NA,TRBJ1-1,CASSLAGNTEAFF,TGCGCCAGCAGCTTGGCTGGGAACACTGAAGCTTTCTTT
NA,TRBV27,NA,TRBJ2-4,CASSLGIGVAKNIQYF,TGTGCCAGCAGCTTGGGGATCGGGGTGGCCAAAAACATTCAGTACTTC
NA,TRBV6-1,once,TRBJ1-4,CASSEASVLGKLFF,TGTGCCAGCAGTGAAGCCTCGGTTTTGGGAAAACTGTTTTTT
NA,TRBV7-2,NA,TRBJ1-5,CASSLGRDGGNQPQHF,TGTGCCAGCAGCTTAGGCCGGGACGGAGGCAATCAGCCCCAGCATTTT
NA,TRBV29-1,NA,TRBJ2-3,CSAGGIADTQYF,TGCAGCGCTGGGGGGATAGCAGATACGCAGTATTTT
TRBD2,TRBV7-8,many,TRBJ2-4,CASSLTARSGGAKNIQYF,TGTGCCAGCAGCTTAACCGCTCGTAGCGGGGGGGCCAAAAACATTCAGTACTTC
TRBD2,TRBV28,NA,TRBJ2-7,CASSQQTSPYEQYF,TGTGCCAGCAGTCAGCAGACTAGCCCCTACGAGCAGTACTTC
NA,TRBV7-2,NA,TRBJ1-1,CASSPWGLAEAFF,TGTGCCAGCTCCCCGTGGGGGTTGGCTGAAGCTTTCTTT
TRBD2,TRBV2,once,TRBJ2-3,CASRYRDTSGLAGDLGWDTQYF,TGTGCCAGCAGATACCGGGACACCTCGGGACTAGCGGGAGACCTCGGCTGGGATACGCAGTATTTT
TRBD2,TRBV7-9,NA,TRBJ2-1,CASSPRGSGSQDNEQFF,TGTGCCAGCAGCCCTCGGGGTAGCGGGAGCCAGGACAATGAGCAGTTCTTC
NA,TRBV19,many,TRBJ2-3,CASSIGYMFTDTQYF,TGTGCCAGTAGTATAGGTTACATGTTCACAGATACGCAGTATTTT
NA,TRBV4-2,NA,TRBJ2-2,CASSQGDRGELFF,TGTGCCAGCAGCCAAGGCGATCGCGGGGAGCTGTTTTTT
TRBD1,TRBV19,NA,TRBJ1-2,CASTRDSRGYTF,TGTGCCAGTACCCGGGACAGTAGAGGCTACACCTTC
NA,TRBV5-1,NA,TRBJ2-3,CASSLARDTDTQYF,TGCGCCAGCAGCTTGGCACGGGACACAGATACGCAGTATTTT
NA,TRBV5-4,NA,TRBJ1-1,CASSPRAPGGAEAFF,TGTGCCAGCAGTCCTAGAGCCCCCGGGGGAGCTGAAGCTTTCTTT
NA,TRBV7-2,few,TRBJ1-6,CASSPGHSSPLHF,TGTGCCAGCAGCCCGGGACACTCCTCACCCCTCCACTTT
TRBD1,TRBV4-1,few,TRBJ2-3,CASSQANRGSITDTQYF,TGCGCCAGCAGCCAAGCAAACAGGGGTTCTATCACAGATACGCAGTATTTT
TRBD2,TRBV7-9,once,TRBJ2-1,CASSLGFTLLAGVKNEQFF,TGTGCCAGCAGCTTAGGGTTTACACTACTAGCGGGAGTGAAGAATGAGCAGTTCTTC
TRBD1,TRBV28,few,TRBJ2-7,CASSPRGTGGYEQYF,TGTGCCAGCAGCCCGAGGGGGACAGGGGGGTACGAGCAGTACTTC
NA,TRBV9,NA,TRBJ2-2,CASSPNTGELFF,TGTGCCAGCAGCCCCAACACCGGGGAGCTGTTTTTT
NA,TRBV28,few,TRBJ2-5,CASSPEGTGVETQYF,TGTGCCAGCAGCCCAGAGGGGACGGGCGTCGAGACCCAGTACTTC
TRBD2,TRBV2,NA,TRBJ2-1,CASQRGGSYNEQFF,TGTGCCAGTCAGCGGGGGGGTTCCTACAATGAGCAGTTCTTC